The 29 T cell receptor beta chains presented below share a single source sample, sequenced in a study of CXCR3-negative and CXCR3-positive naive CD8 T cells. The TRB libraries of cDNA were built by UMI-labeled 5' RACE. TCRdb reprocessed the 5' RACE reads and keeps a single row for each CDR3 protein, giving no DNA. The listing contains over 80,000 distinct CDR3 sequences. Sequenced material: naive CXCR3- CD8+ T cells from blood. The subset is: CD45RO-CCR7+CD27+CD95- naive CD8+ T cells lacking CXCR3 (TNR3-). These receptors all come from a human donor in good health. Some clones in this sample may be carry-over from other donors' samples.

The V call is TRBV4-1, the J call TRBJ1-5; lacking DNA, the TRBD1 call made by TCRdb goes unchecked. The CDR3 runs to 13 residues. In germline, CDR1 is MGHRA, CDR2 YSYEKL. Here the CDR3 reads CASSQEGHQPQHF.

The V call is TRBV6-2 or TRBV6-3, the J call TRBJ1-1; as DNA is missing, the TRBD1 call by TCRdb cannot be tested. This CDR3 comprises 16 residues. CDR1 is MNHEY, CDR2 SVGEGT, per germline. CDR3 sequence reads: CASSISVVMGATEAFF.

The gene calls are TRBV7-3 and TRBJ2-2; TCRdb selects TRBD1, and the lack of DNA leaves this call unchecked. The germline V gene has CDR1 SGHTA and CDR2 FQGTGA. CDR3 size: 17 residues. The CDR3 sequence is CASSLTVTGANTGELFF.

The V call is TRBV6-5, the J call TRBJ2-1. Germline assignment: CDR1 MNHEY and CDR2 SVGAGI. The CDR3 loop spans 15 amino acids. CDR3 amino acids: CASSPTGGSYNEQFF.

J is TRBJ2-7 and V is TRBV10-3; with no DNA, the TCRdb D assignment of TRBD2 cannot be verified. CDR3 length equals 16 residues. Germline V gives CDR1 ENHRY, CDR2 SYGVKD. This chain's CDR3 is CAISERPSGRVYEQYF.

This chain connects TRBV28 to TRBJ2-4; without DNA, the TCRdb call of TRBD1 cannot be checked. CDR3 length equals 18 residues. Germline V gene lookup returns CDR1 MDHEN and CDR2 SYDVKM. The CDR3 loop is CASSLDRGRRSAKNIQYF.

The chain carries TRBV27 and TRBJ2-7; TCRdb selects TRBD2, and the lack of DNA leaves this call unchecked. CDR3 length: 13 residues. Germline V lookup: CDR1 MNHEY, CDR2 SMNVEV (reference sequence). The chain's CDR3 is CASSPGLLYEQYF.

The V call is TRBV6-5, the J call TRBJ2-5; TCRdb picks TRBD1, but there is no DNA to check that call. Germline CDR1 MNHEY, CDR2 SVGAGI. The CDR3 covers 16 residues. The CDR3 sequence is CASSYSSGDTQETQYF.

V is TRBV29-1 and J is TRBJ1-1. From germline, CDR1 is SQVTM and CDR2 ANQGSEA. The CDR3 length is 14 residues. CDR3 loop: CSVWGSTDNTEAFF.

The chain couples TRBV20-1 to TRBJ1-1. This CDR3 is 13 amino acids long. Germline loops: CDR1 DFQATT, CDR2 SNEGSKA (reference sequence). This chain's CDR3 is CSALDGMNTEAFF.

The chain links TRBV24-1 to TRBJ2-2; TCRdb outputs TRBD1, but without DNA this stays unchecked. The CDR3 length is 15 residues. Germline V gene data show CDR1 as KGHDR and CDR2 as SFDVKD. CDR3 in amino acids: CATRAGTGDTGELFF.

The chain is built from TRBV29-1 and TRBJ2-7; TCRdb picks TRBD2, but there is no DNA to check that call. The CDR3 extends over 14 amino acids. Germline CDR1 is SQVTM and CDR2 is ANQGSEA. The CDR3: CSVEGEAGQDEQYF.

This chain's CDR3 is CASSQEGLAGDTQYF. The rearrangement links TRBV14 to TRBJ2-3; the TRBD2 assignment by TCRdb is unverifiable without DNA. The germline CDR1 and CDR2 sequences are SGHDN and FVKESK. CDR3 length: 15 residues.

The chain is built from TRBV5-1 and TRBJ2-2; TCRdb's D call of TRBD1 is untestable without DNA. This CDR3 region has 17 residues. Germline CDR1 SGHRS, CDR2 YFSETQ. The CDR3 protein is CASSLDLTGANTGELFF.

The chain carries TRBV6-1 and TRBJ2-7; TCRdb returns TRBD1, unconfirmable since there is no DNA. Germline V gene lookup returns CDR1 MNHNS and CDR2 SASEGT. The CDR3 contains 17 residues. The CDR3 sequence is CASREGFPGQGTYEQYF.

This sequence joins TRBV3-1 and TRBJ2-1; TCRdb's D gene call, TRBD1, goes unchecked for lack of DNA. The germline V gene encodes CDR1 LGHDT and CDR2 YNNKEL (reference sequence). The CDR3 loop spans 15 amino acids. CDR3 protein: CASSHDPETYNEQFF.

The rearrangement joins TRBV7-9 to TRBJ1-1. There are 15 residues in the CDR3. Germline lookup yields CDR1 SEHNR and CDR2 FQNEAQ (reference sequence). The CDR3 loop reads CASSLVPDPNTEAFF.

V usage is TRBV6-5 and J usage is TRBJ1-1. Germline CDR1 and CDR2: MNHEY and SVGAGI. The CDR3 is 14 residues long. This chain's CDR3 is CASSYDPTNTEAFF.

This rearrangement joins TRBV18 to TRBJ2-1. This CDR3 region has 13 residues. Per the germline V gene, CDR1 is KGHSH and CDR2 is LQKENI. The chain's CDR3 is CASSQERYNEQFF.

The chain recombines TRBV29-1 with TRBJ2-7; the D call from TCRdb, TRBD1, cannot be confirmed without DNA. Germline V gene data show CDR1 as SQVTM and CDR2 as ANQGSEA. CDR3 length: 15 residues. The CDR3 loop is CSVTWTGGENYEQYF.

V usage is TRBV7-6 and J usage is TRBJ2-1; the TCRdb call, TRBD2, lacks DNA for checking. This CDR3 has 15 residues. CDR1 and CDR2 from the germline V gene are SGHVS and FNYEAQ. CDR3 in amino acids: CASSYSGGAYNEQFF.

The rearrangement links TRBV15 to TRBJ2-5; TCRdb returns TRBD1, unconfirmable since there is no DNA. CDR1 is LNHNV and CDR2 is YYDKDF in the germline V gene (reference sequence). The CDR3 consists of 15 residues. CDR3 loop: CATSRARDTEETQYF.

The chain is built from TRBV12-3 or TRBV12-4 and TRBJ2-7; no DNA is available, so the TRBD1 call from TCRdb remains unchecked. This CDR3 region has 13 residues. CDR3 region: CASSLGQGNEQYF.

The chain is built from TRBV7-9 and TRBJ2-7; TCRdb returns TRBD2, unconfirmable since there is no DNA. Germline V gene lookup returns CDR1 SEHNR and CDR2 FQNEAQ (reference sequence). The CDR3 covers 16 residues. CDR3: CASSSQTSGTRYEQYF.

The chain combines TRBV7-3 with TRBJ2-3; as DNA is missing, the TRBD1 call by TCRdb cannot be tested. The CDR3 covers 12 residues. CDR1 is SGHTA and CDR2 is FQGTGA in the germline V gene. The CDR3 sequence is CASSRDTDTQYF.

This chain joins TRBV7-2 and TRBJ2-4; with no DNA, the TCRdb D assignment of TRBD2 cannot be verified. Germline CDR1 reads SGHTA; CDR2 reads FQGNSA. CDR3 length: 18 residues. The CDR3 sequence: CASSPTSGGAGAKNIQYF.

V is TRBV7-9 and J is TRBJ1-1; there is no DNA to check the TCRdb D call of TRBD1. Germline V gene sequence: CDR1 SEHNR, CDR2 FQNEAQ (reference sequence). This CDR3 has 16 amino acids. CDR3 loop: CASSLALRTRNTEAFF.

V is TRBV15 and J is TRBJ2-1; TCRdb's D call of TRBD1 is untestable without DNA. The germline V gene has CDR1 LNHNV and CDR2 YYDKDF (reference sequence). CDR3 length equals 14 residues. CDR3 sequence reads: CATSSWGTGSEQFF.

The chain couples TRBV2 to TRBJ1-5. Germline CDR1 is SNHLY and CDR2 is FYNNEI. This CDR3 is built from 15 residues. The CDR3 is CASSERAGSYQPQHF.